This TCR beta chain was identified in a study of T-cell reconstitution after alpha-beta-depleted transplantation in children. Trimming took 7 bases from V and 0 from J, leaving 10 bases between them. The CDR3 spans 15 residues. This clonotype was detected many times. Unique molecular identifiers were used to barcode this TCRbeta library. MiXCR, run by TCRdb on the PCR reads, gives a single entry per CDR3 protein. Of roughly 180,000 distinct CDR3 sequences listed, about 14% are singletons. The TCR comes from a human donor who donated a stem cell graft to a child with acute lymphoblastic leukemia. V usage is TRBV12-3 or TRBV12-4 and J usage is TRBJ2-6; D may be TRBD1 (5 bases). This sample comprised PBMCs from the stem cell graft donor, obtained from the stem cell graft. This CDR3 is CASNLDSSGANVLTF. The CDR3 nucleotides are TGTGCCAGCAACTTAGACAGCTCTGGGGCCAACGTCCTGACTTTC.